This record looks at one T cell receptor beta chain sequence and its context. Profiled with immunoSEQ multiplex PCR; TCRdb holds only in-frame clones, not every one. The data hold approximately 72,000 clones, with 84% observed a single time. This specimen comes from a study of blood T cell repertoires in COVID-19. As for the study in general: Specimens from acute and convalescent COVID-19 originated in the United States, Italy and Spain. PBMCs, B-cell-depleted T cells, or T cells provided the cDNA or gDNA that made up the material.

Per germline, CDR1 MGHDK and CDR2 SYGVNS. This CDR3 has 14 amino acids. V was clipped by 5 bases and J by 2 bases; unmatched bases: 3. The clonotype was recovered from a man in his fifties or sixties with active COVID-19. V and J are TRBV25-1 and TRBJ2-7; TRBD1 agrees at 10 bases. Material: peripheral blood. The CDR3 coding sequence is TGTGCCAGCAGTTCCGGGACAGGGGCCTACGAGCAGTACTTC. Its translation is CASSSGTGAYEQYF.